Sequencing of this T cell receptor (beta chain) was carried out in a study of cytomegalovirus exposure and HLA in healthy donors. General study findings and limits: Prior analysis indicated that the majority of TCR beta V segments exhibited productivity approximately 87% or approximately 30% of the time. It was likely that a cluster of highly shared sequence variants was a sequencing artifact. Most sequenced TCRs were rare (though some public TCRs occurred in many donors). The authors listed 164 TCR beta chains as cytomegalovirus-associated.

Both 60 Vbeta primers and 13 Jbeta primers went into the PCR. Repertoires were generated with immunoSEQ multiplex PCR, while TCRdb's copy carries only in-frame clones and drops some. Of 100,000 to 150,000 clones in the sample, around 78% were seen once. CDR1 and CDR2 (germline): SQVTM, ANQGSEA. The CDR3 has 13 amino acids. J gave up 8 bases and V 7 bases, and 11 bases lay outside the gene matches. In regard to this clone: Antigen specificity is unknown.

This TCR derives from a woman between 18 and 30 years old in good health and CMV-seronegative. Sample: PBMCs. This chain joins TRBV29-1 and TRBJ1-2; 9 bases agree with TRBD1. CDR3 in amino acids: CSAPRDRVGGYTF. The CDR3 DNA sequence: TGCAGCGCCCCCCGGGACAGGGTCGGGGGCTACACCTTC.